This section outlines one T cell receptor beta chain sequence together with its context. Antigen specificity is unknown. V lost 2 bases, J lost 2 bases, and 18 bases lay in between. There are 17 residues in the CDR3. Germline-derived CDR1 and CDR2 are MNHEY and SVGEGT. The data originate from a study of blood T cells in healthy people across ages. About the study: T cells yielded about one barcoded beta molecule per two cells through template switching. General study results and limits: Estimated diversity across one million T cells was deemed an underestimate. Donors of long life had a larger count of naive CD4+ cells and greater diversity than aged donors.

Primed by a sample-barcoded 5' primer and a J-beta primer mix, a second PCR proceeded for 7 to 11 cycles. Through a template-switch adaptor with 12 random nucleotides, each cDNA molecule received a tag. Each CDR3 protein is one row after TCRdb ran MiXCR on the 5' RACE reads. The table includes some 1.1 million distinct CDR3 sequences, roughly two fifths detected once. This sequence originates from a man younger than 30 in good health. V usage is TRBV6-2 or TRBV6-3 and J usage is TRBJ2-5; D is perhaps TRBD1 (6 bases). The sample comprised blood. CDR3 sequence reads: CASSYPMTPDSQETQYF. The CDR3 DNA is TGTGCCAGCAGTTACCCCATGACCCCGGACAGTCAAGAGACCCAGTACTTC.